Sequencing of this TCR beta chain was carried out in a study of identifying expanded T cells in peripheral blood. TCRdb's copy holds only in-frame clones and misses some; the assay was immunoSEQ multiplex PCR. Here the sample spans some 76,000 clones, approximately 87% being singletons. Remarks on this clone: Antigen specificity is unknown.

During the collection period, no donor immune events like infections were recorded. V was clipped by 4 bases and J by 1 base, with 11 bases between them. This CDR3 has 15 residues. CDR1 and CDR2 (germline): SGHRS, YFSETQ. Study results and limitations: Clone count variance between two-week samples rose with total template count. Roughly 1.2 clones differed between technical replicates, versus approximately 16 and 20 over time.

Material: blood. This sequence was found in a person between 18 and 75 years old in good health. J is TRBJ2-2 and V is TRBV5-1; possibly TRBD1 for D (6 bases). The CDR3 protein is CASSSRQENTGELFF. In DNA, the CDR3 is TGCGCCAGCAGCAGCCGACAGGAGAACACCGGGGAGCTGTTTTTT.